The 2 T cell receptor beta chains below come from one sample, sequenced in a study of shared clonotypes between healthy human individuals. Sequencing was performed with immunoSEQ multiplex PCR; in TCRdb, only in-frame clones are kept and a portion is missing. Of 500,000 to 650,000 clones listed, about 80% are singletons. The source material was PBMCs. These receptors came from a woman aged 40 to 50 in good health. Some clones in this sample may be carry-over from other donors' samples.

The rearrangement links TRBV30 to TRBJ2-7, with 10 nucleotides matching TRBD1. The germline gives CDR1 GTSNPN, CDR2 SVGIG (reference sequence). The trim removed 3 bases at V and 4 bases at J, leaving 9 bases unmatched. The CDR3 totals 15 residues. The CDR3 loop reads CAWRMTGGYPYEQYF. The DNA of the CDR3 is TGTGCCTGGAGAATGACAGGGGGCTATCCTTACGAGCAGTACTTC.

This rearrangement joins TRBV5-1 to TRBJ2-2; D tentatively reads TRBD1 or TRBD2 (7 bases each). CDR1 and CDR2 (germline): SGHRS, YFSETQ. The CDR3 is 17 amino acids. The V gene lost 4 bases and the J gene lost 7 bases, with 23 bases spanning the gap. The CDR3 bases are TGCGCCAGCAGCGCCAGGGGGGGACAGCGTTTGAGCGGGGAGCTGTTTTTT. Its translation is CASSARGGQRLSGELFF.